Presented here are 10 T cell receptor beta chains from one specimen sequenced in a study of T cells in Graves' hyperthyroidism and ophthalmopathy (dated by TCRdb to about 2019). The library was made by multiplex PCR. For sequencing, an Illumina HiSeq 2000 was employed. TCR beta CDR3 regions were amplified from RNA transcripts. For the first round of RT-PCR on the TCR CDR3, the HTBI primer set was used together with the Qiagen OneStep RT-PCR kit. The public reads were reanalyzed by TCRdb: fastp trimming at Q25, MiXCR alignment, in-frame beta chains only. Rows with a matching CDR3 protein are joined into one entry that keeps the most common DNA and genes. This sample comprises around 660,000 distinct CDR3 sequences, 45% of them detected only once. Less than 8.5% of the sample is in the top ten clones. The sample comprised peripheral blood or thyroid tissue (not recorded which). These receptors were obtained from an adult man with Graves' disease, either hyperthyroidism or ophthalmopathy (not recorded which).

The sample holds many counts of this clonotype. A much larger clonotype is one base distant, so this may be a read error. The V gene is TRBV7-9, the J gene TRBJ1-6, with 7 bases fitting TRBD1. V lost 4 bases, J lost 6 bases, and 3 bases stayed unmatched. CDR1 and CDR2 (germline): SEHNR, FQNEAQ (reference sequence). The CDR3 sequence is 14 residues long. This CDR3 reads CASSSGQSNSPLHF. The CDR3 coding sequence is TGTGCCAGCAGCTCGGGACAGAGTAATTCACCCCTCCACTTT.

This chain connects TRBV29-1 to TRBJ1-3; 8 bases map to TRBD1. Per germline, CDR1 SQVTM and CDR2 ANQGSEA. The CDR3 length is 14 residues. V gave up 6 bases and J gave up 8 bases; unmatched junction bases: 12. CDR3 nucleotide sequence: TGCAGCGTCGCGCAGGGGGCACGAGAAGACACCATATATTTT. This translates into CSVAQGAREDTIYF.

The J gene is TRBJ1-6, the V gene TRBV6-2 or TRBV6-3; 8 bases fit TRBD1. Germline CDR1 is MNHEY and CDR2 is SVGEGT. This CDR3 has 14 amino acids. V was clipped by 7 bases and J by 9 bases; unmatched bases: 8. The CDR3 loop is CASKGETGVSPLHF. CDR3 nucleotide sequence: TGTGCCAGCAAGGGGGAGACAGGGGTTTCACCCCTCCACTTT.

V usage is TRBV27 and J usage is TRBJ2-5, with TRBD1 matching over 7 bases. Trimming at V came to 5 bases and at J to 0 bases, leaving 9 bases not matched to a gene. Germline values: CDR1 MNHEY, CDR2 SMNVEV (reference sequence). This CDR3 contains 16 residues. The CDR3 region has the DNA TGTGCCAGCAGTCTTACGACAGGGCTGTACCAAGAGACCCAGTACTTC. Translation gives CASSLTTGLYQETQYF.

Comments on this clonotype: Just one base apart from a much larger clone, this may be a read error. V gene TRBV19 combines with J gene TRBJ1-1; D remains unclear. CDR3 length equals 15 residues. Trimming took off 5 bases at V and 0 bases at J, with 13 bases between the two ends. Germline V gives CDR1 LNHDA, CDR2 SQIVND (reference sequence). The CDR3 is CASSVGWSLNTEAFF. The DNA for the CDR3 is TGTGCCAGTAGTGTGGGTTGGAGCCTGAACACTGAAGCTTTCTTT.

The sample holds a few counts of this clonotype. The genes are TRBV19 and TRBJ1-5, with unresolved D. V was shortened by 5 bases and J by 1 base, with 12 bases between the two germline ends. The germline gives CDR1 LNHDA, CDR2 SQIVND (reference sequence). The CDR3 has 15 residues. CDR3 loop: CASSYTLSSNQPQHF. CDR3 coding DNA: TGTGCCAGTAGTTATACCCTCTCCAGCAATCAGCCCCAGCATTTT.

The rearrangement uses TRBV20-1 and TRBJ1-3; 9 bases match TRBD1. Germline CDR1 reads DFQATT; CDR2 reads SNEGSKA (reference sequence). V lost 5 bases and J lost 10; bases outside the gene matches: 9. The CDR3 has 13 amino acids. The CDR3 reads CSAEDGGTGTIYF. The CDR3, as DNA: TGCAGTGCTGAAGATGGGGGGACAGGGACCATATATTTT.

V usage is TRBV7-2 and J usage is TRBJ1-1, with D perhaps matching TRBD1 (6 bases). The CDR3 spans 15 residues. Germline CDR1 is SGHTA and CDR2 is FQGNSA. V lost 5 bases, J lost 2 bases, and 15 bases lay in between. The CDR3 sequence: CASSLLPGVNTEAFF. The DNA for the CDR3 is TGTGCCAGCAGCCTCCTACCAGGGGTAAACACTGAAGCTTTCTTT.

This chain links TRBV20-1 with TRBJ1-5, with D tentatively TRBD1 (6 bases). CDR1 is DFQATT, CDR2 SNEGSKA, per germline (reference sequence). V shed 2 bases and J shed 2 bases, with 7 bases lying between them. This CDR3 region has 13 residues. CDR3 region: CSARPGGNQPQHF. The CDR3, as DNA: TGCAGTGCTAGACCAGGGGGCAATCAGCCCCAGCATTTT.

Many counts were recorded for this clonotype. This chain links TRBV12-3 or TRBV12-4 with TRBJ1-2; D not resolved. The CDR3 spans 12 residues. The V end was cut by 1 base, the J end by 7 bases, with 7 bases between. CDR3 nucleotides: TGTGCCAGCAGTTTAGGGGTCAGTGGCTACACCTTC. It yields the protein CASSLGVSGYTF.